The 20 T cell receptor beta chains presented below share a single source sample, sequenced in a study of T cell changes during pregnancy in multiple sclerosis. Produced via immunoSEQ multiplex PCR; TCRdb's table is partial and in-frame only. The table includes over 80,000 clones, over 85% detected once. Sample: peripheral blood, taken in the third trimester of pregnancy. The receptors were sampled from a female donor in good health, enrolled as a control in a pregnancy study.

The chain combines TRBV12-5 with TRBJ2-1; TRBD1 matches 9 bases. Looked up from germline, CDR1 is LGHNT and CDR2 is FRNRAP. The CDR3 sequence is 17 residues long. V dropped 2 bases and J dropped 4; count of bases not matched to a gene: 9. CDR3: CASGLSPGTGSYNEQFF. The CDR3 DNA is TGTGCTAGTGGTTTGTCCCCCGGGACAGGGAGTTACAATGAGCAGTTCTTC.

The gene calls are TRBV5-1 and TRBJ2-5, with 7 positions matching TRBD2. Trimming took 2 bases from V and 1 from J; bases not matched to a gene: 2. CDR1 and CDR2 (germline): SGHRS, YFSETQ. This CDR3 spans 14 amino acids. The CDR3 DNA sequence: TGCGCCAGCAGCTTTGGGACTACCCAAGAGACCCAGTACTTC. Protein: CASSFGTTQETQYF.

This chain uses TRBV18 with TRBJ2-2; 13 bases map to TRBD2. Germline-derived CDR1 and CDR2 are KGHSH and LQKENI. The CDR3 spans 15 residues. Germline trimming cut 3 bases from V and 5 bases from J; bases unmatched to any gene: 0. The CDR3 protein is CASSPGLAGTGELFF. The CDR3, as DNA: TGTGCCAGCTCACCGGGACTAGCGGGAACCGGGGAGCTGTTTTTT. Supplemented by reference TRBV18 and TRBJ2-2, the full variable domain reads NAGVMQNPRHLVRRRGQEARLRCSPMKGHSHVYWYRQLPEEGLKFMVYLQKENIIDESGMPKERFSAEFPKEGPSILRIQQVVRGDSAAYFCASSPGLAGTGELFFGEGSRLTVL.

The chain combines TRBV7-2 with TRBJ1-2; 7 bases match TRBD1. V was pared by 5 bases and J by 3 bases, with 12 bases of the junction left unmatched. CDR1 SGHTA and CDR2 FQGNSA come from the germline V gene. CDR3 length: 16 residues. This CDR3 is CASSPGGAGGDYGYTF. CDR3 coding DNA: TGTGCCAGCAGCCCCGGGGGGGCAGGGGGAGACTATGGCTACACCTTC.

On this clone: A single base separates this from a much larger clone, so it may be a read error. The V gene is TRBV6-1, the J gene TRBJ1-1; D possibly corresponds to TRBD1 (5 bases). In germline, CDR1 is MNHNS, CDR2 SASEGT. This CDR3 is 11 amino acids long. Trimming took off 3 bases at V and 6 bases at J, with 5 bases between the two ends. CDR3 sequence (DNA): TGTGCCAGCAGTGACAGGGCTGAAGCTTTCTTT. This encodes CASSDRAEAFF.

The chain links TRBV10-1 to TRBJ1-2; no reliable D call. V was shortened by 5 bases and J by 8 bases, with 6 bases between the two germline ends. The germline CDR1 and CDR2 sequences are WNHNN and SYGVQD (reference sequence). CDR3 length equals 10 residues. The CDR3 bases are TGCGCCAGCAGTTCCTACGGCTACACCTTC. Translation: CASSSYGYTF.

Here the CDR3 reads CASSAGLAGNSYEQYF. In nucleotides, the CDR3 is TGTGCCAGCAGCGCGGGACTAGCGGGAAACTCCTACGAGCAGTACTTC. The rearrangement uses TRBV5-6 and TRBJ2-7; 13 bases are a match to TRBD2. CDR3 length: 16 residues. Germline CDR1 is SGHDT and CDR2 is YYEEEE. V dropped 4 bases and J dropped 0; count of bases not matched to a gene: 4. Full variable domain (outside the CDR3, taken from reference TRBV5-6 and TRBJ2-7): DAGVTQSPTHLIKTRGQQVTLRCSPKSGHDTVSWYQQALGQGPQFIFQYYEEEERQRGNFPDRFSGHQFPNYSSELNVNALLLGDSALYLCASSAGLAGNSYEQYFGPGTRLTVT.

The J gene is TRBJ1-5, the V gene TRBV19; TRBD1 might be the D (6 bases). The CDR3 length is 15 residues. The germline gives CDR1 LNHDA, CDR2 SQIVND (reference sequence). V was cut by 5 bases and J by 4 bases, with 15 bases left in between. In nucleotides, the CDR3 is TGTGCCAGTAGTGTAAACAGGGCACAAAATCAGCCCCAGCATTTT. Protein product: CASSVNRAQNQPQHF.

The chain joins TRBV6-5 to TRBJ2-1; 9 bases are shared with TRBD2. V gave up 8 bases and J gave up 9 bases; unmatched junction bases: 11. The CDR3 consists of 14 residues. Germline V gene lookup returns CDR1 MNHEY and CDR2 SVGAGI. The CDR3: CASRGAGGQSEQFF. CDR3 nucleotides: TGTGCCAGCCGTGGGGCGGGAGGGCAGTCTGAGCAGTTCTTC.

The V gene is TRBV4-2, the J gene TRBJ2-3; 13 positions agree with TRBD2. Germline V gene lookup returns CDR1 LGHNA and CDR2 YNFKEQ. The trim removed 2 bases at V and 2 bases at J, leaving 4 bases unmatched. This CDR3 region has 17 residues. The CDR3 nucleotides read TGTGCCAGCAGCCAACAACTAGCGGGAGGGATCACAGATACGCAGTATTTT. Its translation is CASSQQLAGGITDTQYF.

This sequence joins TRBV6-4 and TRBJ2-1; 7 positions agree with TRBD2. The CDR3 is 16 residues long. CDR1 MRHNA and CDR2 SNTAGT come from the germline V gene. V trimming: 0 bases; J trimming: 5 bases; junction bases outside the gene matches: 7. CDR3 in amino acids: CASSDSSAGHNNEQFF. The DNA of the CDR3 is TGTGCCAGCAGTGACTCCTCAGCGGGGCACAACAATGAGCAGTTCTTC.

This clone appeared once. The chain combines TRBV28 with TRBJ2-1; perhaps TRBD2 as D (6 bases). Germline CDR1 MDHEN, CDR2 SYDVKM. The CDR3 is 15 amino acids. V was pared by 5 bases and J by 4 bases, with 15 bases between. CDR3 residues: CASSPEGVRYNEQFF. The CDR3 DNA reads as TGTGCCAGCAGTCCGGAGGGAGTAAGGTACAATGAGCAGTTCTTC.

V is TRBV7-6 and J is TRBJ2-7; no clear D gene. This CDR3 region has 15 residues. Germline CDR1 SGHVS, CDR2 FNYEAQ. The V end was cut by 0 bases, the J end by 7 bases, with 16 bases between. Here the CDR3 DNA reads TGTGCCAGCAGCTTAGCGGTCAGTTTTGGAGAGGAGCAGTACTTC. Protein: CASSLAVSFGEEQYF.

The V gene is TRBV13, the J gene TRBJ2-2, with 8 positions matching TRBD2. CDR1 PRHDT and CDR2 FYEKMQ come from the germline V gene (reference sequence). Trimming cost V 0 bases and J 2 bases; bases outside gene matches: 8. CDR3 length: 18 residues. This chain's CDR3 is CASSLGAGSGVNTGELFF. The CDR3 bases are TGTGCCAGCAGCTTAGGAGCGGGTAGCGGGGTCAACACCGGGGAGCTGTTTTTT.

This chain connects TRBV20-1 to TRBJ2-7; D gene ambiguous. Trimming pared 6 bases from V and 6 bases from J, leaving 9 bases between. Germline CDR1 is DFQATT and CDR2 is SNEGSKA (reference sequence). This CDR3 has 10 amino acids. CDR3 nucleotide sequence: TGCAGTGCCGGCCCGGGCGAGCAGTACTTC. Its protein product is CSAGPGEQYF.

The chain is built from TRBV5-1 and TRBJ2-3, with 14 bases lining up with TRBD2. V lost 6 bases to trimming and J lost 3 bases; unmatched junction nucleotides: 9. CDR3 length: 17 amino acids. CDR1 SGHRS and CDR2 YFSETQ come from the germline V gene. CDR3 region: CASTTGLAGDRTDTQYF. The CDR3 DNA reads TGCGCCAGCACCACGGGACTAGCGGGAGATCGGACAGATACGCAGTATTTT.

This chain connects TRBV19 to TRBJ1-2; 7 bases line up with TRBD1. The CDR3 runs 17 residues. In germline, CDR1 is LNHDA, CDR2 SQIVND (reference sequence). V lost 5 bases, J lost 4 bases, and 16 bases stayed unmatched. The CDR3 DNA reads TGTGCCAGTAGTCCCACTAAGGACAGGACCAGGGGCTATGGCTACACCTTC. Its protein product is CASSPTKDRTRGYGYTF.

The genes are TRBV10-3 and TRBJ2-3; no clear D. The V gene's germline CDR1 is ENHRY and CDR2 SYGVKD. Trimming removed 5 bases at V and 2 bases at J, with 5 bases between. The CDR3 extends over 12 amino acids. CDR3 loop: CAISTVTDTQYF. The CDR3 DNA follows: TGTGCCATCAGTACAGTCACAGATACGCAGTATTTT.

The chain uses TRBV29-1 and TRBJ2-7, with D perhaps matching TRBD1 (7 bases). Germline V gives CDR1 SQVTM, CDR2 ANQGSEA. CDR3 length equals 15 residues. The ends were cut back, 5 bases at V and 2 bases at J, with 19 bases in the middle. CDR3 residues: CSVRGGQADPYEQYF. The DNA of the CDR3 is TGCAGCGTTAGGGGAGGACAGGCGGATCCCTACGAGCAGTACTTC.

The chain recombines TRBV7-2 with TRBJ2-7, with D perhaps TRBD2 (5 bases). Trimming cost V 2 bases and J 12 bases, with 20 bases left between them. The germline gives CDR1 SGHTA, CDR2 FQGNSA. The CDR3 spans 14 residues. The CDR3 sequence: CASSLTPATGGGYF. As DNA, the CDR3 is TGTGCCAGCAGCTTAACTCCTGCGACCGGAGGTGGGTACTTC. The full variable domain, with the rest looked up from reference TRBV7-2 and TRBJ2-7, is GAGVSQSPSNKVTEKGKDVELRCDPISGHTALYWYRQSLGQGLEFLIYFQGNSAPDKSGLPSDRFSAERTGGSVSTLTIQRTQQEDSAVYLCASSLTPATGGGYFGPGTRLTVT.